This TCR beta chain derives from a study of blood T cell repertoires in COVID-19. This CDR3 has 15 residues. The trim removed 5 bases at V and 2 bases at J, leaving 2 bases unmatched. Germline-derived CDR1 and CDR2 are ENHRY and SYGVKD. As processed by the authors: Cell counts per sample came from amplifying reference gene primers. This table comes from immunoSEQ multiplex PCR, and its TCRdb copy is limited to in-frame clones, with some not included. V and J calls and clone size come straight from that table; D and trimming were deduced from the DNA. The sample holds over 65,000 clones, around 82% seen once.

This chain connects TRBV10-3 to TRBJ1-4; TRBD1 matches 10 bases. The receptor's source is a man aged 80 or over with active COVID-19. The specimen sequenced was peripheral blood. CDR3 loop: CAISRTGGTNEKLFF. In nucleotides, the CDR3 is TGTGCCATCAGTAGGACAGGGGGGACTAATGAAAAACTGTTTTTT.